A selection of T cell receptor beta chains follows, all from one sample in a study of CD8 T cells in ankylosing spondylitis. TCRdb independently ran MiXCR on the 5' RACE reads; one entry per CDR3 protein. The data hold some 300,000 distinct CDR3 sequences, with 20% to 25% observed a single time. What was sequenced was blood, either unsorted or a sorted T cell fraction (not recorded which). The receptor source for this set is a female donor with ankylosing spondylitis or in good health (not recorded which). Both conserved end residues are part of each CDR3. The order of the fields is clone size, D gene, V gene, J gene, CDR3 protein, CDR3 DNA. A D gene is named only where the DNA matches it firmly. Expanded clones are given a class, and other clones once, few, many or no size at all.

NA	TRBD2	TRBV10-3	TRBJ2-5	CAISLAGGGAETQYF	TGTGCCATCAGTTTAGCGGGAGGAGGAGCAGAGACCCAGTACTTC
NA	TRBD2	TRBV6-2/TRBV6-3	TRBJ2-1	CASSRPGGRWDEQFF	TGTGCCAGCAGCAGACCTGGCGGGAGGTGGGATGAGCAGTTCTTC
NA	NA	TRBV2	TRBJ2-2	CASSAIRTIYRDAGELFF	TGTGCCAGCAGCGCAATACGTACCATTTACCGGGACGCCGGGGAGCTGTTTTTT
NA	NA	TRBV20-1	TRBJ1-1	CSAKGGTEAFF	TGCAGTGCTAAGGGTGGCACTGAAGCTTTCTTT
many	TRBD1	TRBV20-1	TRBJ2-7	CSATRDRQYEQYF	TGCAGTGCGACCCGGGACAGACAATACGAGCAGTACTTC
NA	NA	TRBV27	TRBJ2-7	CASSLNLVAAAYEQYF	TGTGCCAGCAGTTTAAATCTTGTAGCGGCGGCCTACGAGCAGTACTTC
NA	NA	TRBV5-1	TRBJ2-3	CASSSTGFGRTDTQYF	TGCGCCAGCAGCTCTACAGGGTTCGGTCGGACAGATACGCAGTATTTT
many	TRBD1	TRBV7-2	TRBJ1-2	CASSETGDYGYTF	TGTGCCAGCAGCGAGACAGGGGACTATGGCTACACCTTC
many	NA	TRBV5-1	TRBJ1-5	CASSLWSGVEQPQHF	TGCGCCAGCAGCTTGTGGTCGGGAGTTGAGCAGCCCCAGCATTTT
NA	TRBD1	TRBV20-1	TRBJ2-7	CSALRGPREQYF	TGCAGTGCTTTGAGGGGGCCTAGGGAGCAGTACTTC
many	TRBD1	TRBV12-3/TRBV12-4	TRBJ2-7	CASTVGGTEQYF	TGTGCCAGCACCGTAGGGGGCACCGAGCAGTACTTC
many	NA	TRBV21-1	TRBJ2-5	CASNPREPFLKTQYF	TGTGCCAGCAACCCAAGAGAGCCGTTTCTCAAGACCCAGTACTTC
few	TRBD1	TRBV20-1	TRBJ2-1	CSAKTDRGLRDEQFF	TGCAGTGCTAAAACAGACAGGGGGCTAAGGGATGAGCAGTTCTTC